This TCR beta chain was obtained from a study of early T cells in non-severe SARS-CoV-2 infection. There are a few counts of this clonotype. CDR3 length: 13 amino acids. Germline CDR1 and CDR2: SQVTM and ANQGSEA. V lost 5 bases and J lost 4, with 14 bases in between. Attachment of unique molecular identifiers to individual cDNA molecules was performed. TCRdb reprocessed the 5' RACE reads via MiXCR and lists one record per CDR3 protein. The sample contains under 50,000 distinct CDR3 sequences, 4.5% to 7% of which appear only once. The sequence was collected from an adult who was a healthcare worker with PCR-confirmed SARS-CoV-2 infection or an uninfected control (not recorded which). The V and J genes are TRBV29-1 and TRBJ1-1, with a weak D call TRBD1 (5 bases). Sequencing was carried out using whole blood. The CDR3 coding sequence is TGCAGCGTTCGGTATTCAGGGACCACTGAAGCTTTCTTT. The encoded protein is CSVRYSGTTEAFF.